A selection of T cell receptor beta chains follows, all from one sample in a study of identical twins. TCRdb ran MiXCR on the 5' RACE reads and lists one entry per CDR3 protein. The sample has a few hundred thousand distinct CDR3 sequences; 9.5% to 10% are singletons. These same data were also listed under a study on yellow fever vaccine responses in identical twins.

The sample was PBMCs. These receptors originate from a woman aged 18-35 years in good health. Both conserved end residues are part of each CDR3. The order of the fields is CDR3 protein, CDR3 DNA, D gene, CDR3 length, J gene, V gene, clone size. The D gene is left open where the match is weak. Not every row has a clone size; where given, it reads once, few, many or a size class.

CDR3aa: CASSLGGGAPYEQYF; CDR3nt: TGCGCCAGCAGCTTGGGCGGGGGGGCTCCCTACGAGCAGTACTTC; d_gene: TRBD2; len: 15; j_gene: TRBJ2-7; v_gene: TRBV5-1; abundance: .
CDR3aa: CASSLAGQGRGTRSYEQYF; CDR3nt: TGTGCCAGCAGTTTAGCAGGACAGGGAAGGGGAACGAGGTCCTACGAGCAGTACTTC; d_gene: TRBD1; len: 19; j_gene: TRBJ2-7; v_gene: TRBV12-3/TRBV12-4; abundance: many
CDR3aa: CASSLGQGYMNTEAFF; CDR3nt: TGTGCCAGCAGCTTAGGACAGGGATACATGAACACTGAAGCTTTCTTT; d_gene: TRBD1; len: 16; j_gene: TRBJ1-1; v_gene: TRBV7-2; abundance: few
CDR3aa: CASSLASSGGARTGELFF; CDR3nt: TGTGCCAGCAGCTTAGCGTCTAGCGGGGGGGCCCGAACCGGGGAGCTGTTTTTT; d_gene: TRBD2; len: 18; j_gene: TRBJ2-2; v_gene: TRBV7-8; abundance: few
CDR3aa: CAISNTGELFF; CDR3nt: TGTGCCATCAGTAACACCGGGGAGCTGTTTTTT; d_gene: .; len: 11; j_gene: TRBJ2-2; v_gene: TRBV10-3; abundance: many
CDR3aa: CSASHGRGRNTQYF; CDR3nt: TGCAGTGCGAGCCACGGACGGGGGCGCAATACGCAGTATTTT; d_gene: .; len: 14; j_gene: TRBJ2-3; v_gene: TRBV20-1; abundance: .
CDR3aa: CASSPQGQGNYEQYF; CDR3nt: TGTGCCAGCTCACCGCAAGGACAGGGCAACTACGAGCAGTACTTC; d_gene: TRBD1; len: 15; j_gene: TRBJ2-7; v_gene: TRBV18; abundance: many
CDR3aa: CASSFWNQGSYEQYF; CDR3nt: TGTGCCAGCAGTTTTTGGAATCAGGGGTCCTACGAGCAGTACTTC; d_gene: .; len: 15; j_gene: TRBJ2-7; v_gene: TRBV27; abundance: .
CDR3aa: CASSTMSTEAFF; CDR3nt: TGTGCCAGCAGCACCATGAGCACTGAAGCTTTCTTT; d_gene: .; len: 12; j_gene: TRBJ1-1; v_gene: TRBV7-9; abundance: .
CDR3aa: CASSFLTGGAQEQYF; CDR3nt: TGCGCCAGCAGCTTTCTCACGGGGGGCGCTCAGGAGCAGTACTTC; d_gene: .; len: 15; j_gene: TRBJ2-7; v_gene: TRBV5-1; abundance: many
CDR3aa: CASSDGSGLAGGVQTTDTQYF; CDR3nt: TGTGCCAGCAGCGATGGTTCGGGACTAGCGGGGGGCGTTCAAACCACAGATACGCAGTATTTT; d_gene: TRBD2; len: 21; j_gene: TRBJ2-3; v_gene: TRBV13; abundance: many
CDR3aa: CASSLRRQGPYEQYF; CDR3nt: TGTGCCAGCAGCTTAAGGAGGCAGGGACCCTACGAGCAGTACTTC; d_gene: .; len: 15; j_gene: TRBJ2-7; v_gene: TRBV7-2; abundance: .
CDR3aa: CASSYRPGGEQFF; CDR3nt: TGTGCCAGCAGTTACCGCCCCGGCGGGGAGCAGTTCTTC; d_gene: .; len: 13; j_gene: TRBJ2-1; v_gene: TRBV6-5; abundance: many
CDR3aa: CASSFRDIKQDTQYF; CDR3nt: TGTGCCAGCAGCTTCCGGGACATCAAGCAAGATACGCAGTATTTT; d_gene: .; len: 15; j_gene: TRBJ2-3; v_gene: TRBV11-2; abundance: many
CDR3aa: CASSQDQRGGSGELFF; CDR3nt: TGCGCCAGCAGCCAAGATCAACGGGGAGGGTCCGGGGAGCTGTTTTTT; d_gene: TRBD2; len: 16; j_gene: TRBJ2-2; v_gene: TRBV4-1; abundance: .
CDR3aa: CASSSHQQVTTSYEQYF; CDR3nt: TGTGCCAGCAGCTCCCATCAACAGGTAACAACCTCCTACGAGCAGTACTTC; d_gene: .; len: 17; j_gene: TRBJ2-7; v_gene: TRBV7-9; abundance: few
CDR3aa: CASVGGGSEQFF; CDR3nt: TGTGCCAGCGTAGGGGGGGGGAGTGAGCAGTTCTTC; d_gene: .; len: 12; j_gene: TRBJ2-1; v_gene: TRBV3-1; abundance: many